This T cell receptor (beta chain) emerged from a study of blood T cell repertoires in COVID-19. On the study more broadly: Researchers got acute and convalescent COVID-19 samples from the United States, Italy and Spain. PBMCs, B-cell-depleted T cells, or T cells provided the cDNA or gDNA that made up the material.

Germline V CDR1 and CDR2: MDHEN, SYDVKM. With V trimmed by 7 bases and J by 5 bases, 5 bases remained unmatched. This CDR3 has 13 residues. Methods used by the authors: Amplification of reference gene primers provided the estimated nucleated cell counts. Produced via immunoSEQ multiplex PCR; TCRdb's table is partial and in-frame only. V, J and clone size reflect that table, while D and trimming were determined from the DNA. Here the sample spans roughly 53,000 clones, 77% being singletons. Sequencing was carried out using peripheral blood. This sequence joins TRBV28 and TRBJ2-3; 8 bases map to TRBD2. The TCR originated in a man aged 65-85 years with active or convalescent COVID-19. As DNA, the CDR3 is TGTGCCAGCACCCTGGCGGGAGGAGATACGCAGTATTTT. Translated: CASTLAGGDTQYF.